The clone carrying this T cell receptor (beta chain) appeared many times. The antigen is undetermined. Arm-PCR of CDR3 regions and iRepertoire HTBI primers were the basis on which TCR beta libraries were built. Per the original methods: In the combined samples, under 80 TRBV and 14 TRBJ segments were identified. TCRdb recomputed calls from the multiplex PCR reads with MiXCR, one row per CDR3 protein. The authors' filters were not applied to this entry. The repertoire has fewer than 450,000 distinct CDR3 sequences, less than 25% of them found once; the top ten carry around 20%. These data originate in a study of regulatory T cells in long-lasting Graves disease. Study outcomes and limitations: Sampling was limited to peripheral blood rather than thyroid tissue. The study found TRBV28, TRBJ1-2 and TRBJ2-5 favored in persistent disease. Less diverse TCR repertoires were seen in persistent Graves' patients than in newly diagnosed ones.

Time point here: persistent/refractory GD, antithyroid drugs over 5 years with positive TRAb. PBMC RNA was the source of the TCR library. CDR3 length equals 14 residues. V lost 1 base to trimming and J lost 4 bases, with 8 bases between them. In germline, CDR1 is SNHLY, CDR2 FYNNEI. The sequence came from a female donor with Graves disease. The chain links TRBV2 to TRBJ2-4; D perhaps matches TRBD2 (5 bases). Sequenced material: peripheral blood mononuclear cells (PBMCs), taken when the disease was refractory, from a patient treated with antithyroid drugs. CDR3 loop: CASSEERQKNIQYF. The CDR3, as DNA: TGTGCCAGCAGTGAAGAGCGGCAGAAAAACATTCAGTACTTC.